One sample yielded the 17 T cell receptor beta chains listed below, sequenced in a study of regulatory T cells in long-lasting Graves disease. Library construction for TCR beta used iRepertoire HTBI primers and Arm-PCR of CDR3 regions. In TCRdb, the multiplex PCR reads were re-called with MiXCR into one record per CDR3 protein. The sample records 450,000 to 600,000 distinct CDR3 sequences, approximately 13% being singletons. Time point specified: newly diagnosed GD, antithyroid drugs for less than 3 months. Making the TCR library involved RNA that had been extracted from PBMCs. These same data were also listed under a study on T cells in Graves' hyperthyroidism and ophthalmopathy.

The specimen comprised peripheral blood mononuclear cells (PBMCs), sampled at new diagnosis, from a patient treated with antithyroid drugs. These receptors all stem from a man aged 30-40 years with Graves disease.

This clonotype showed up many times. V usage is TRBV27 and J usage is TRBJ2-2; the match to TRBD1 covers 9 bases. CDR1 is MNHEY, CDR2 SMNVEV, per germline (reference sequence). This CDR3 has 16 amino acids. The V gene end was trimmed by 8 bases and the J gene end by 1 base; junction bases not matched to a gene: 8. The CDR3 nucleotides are TGTGCCAGCTCATACCTGGGACAGGGGAACACCGGGGAGCTGTTTTTT. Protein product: CASSYLGQGNTGELFF.

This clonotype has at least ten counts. The CDR3 DNA is TGTGCCAGCAGCTTCTATACAAGCACAGATACGCAGTATTTT. The encoded protein is CASSFYTSTDTQYF. V usage is TRBV7-9 and J usage is TRBJ2-3; D is unclear. Germline V gives CDR1 SEHNR, CDR2 FQNEAQ (reference sequence). Trimming stripped 3 bases from V and 0 bases from J, with 7 bases between. This CDR3 has 14 amino acids.

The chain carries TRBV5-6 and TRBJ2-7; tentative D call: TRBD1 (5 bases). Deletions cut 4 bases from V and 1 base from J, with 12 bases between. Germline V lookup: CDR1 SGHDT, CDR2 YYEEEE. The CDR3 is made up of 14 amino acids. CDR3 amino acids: CASSEVTASYEQYF. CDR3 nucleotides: TGTGCCAGCAGCGAAGTGACAGCTTCCTACGAGCAGTACTTC.

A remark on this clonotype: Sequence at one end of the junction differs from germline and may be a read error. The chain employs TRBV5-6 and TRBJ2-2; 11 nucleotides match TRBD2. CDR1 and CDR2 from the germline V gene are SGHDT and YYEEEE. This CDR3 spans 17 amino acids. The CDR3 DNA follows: TGTGCCAGCAGCTTGTCCCTACTAGCGGGAGACGCCGGGGAGCTGTCTTTT. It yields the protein CASSLSLLAGDAGELSF.

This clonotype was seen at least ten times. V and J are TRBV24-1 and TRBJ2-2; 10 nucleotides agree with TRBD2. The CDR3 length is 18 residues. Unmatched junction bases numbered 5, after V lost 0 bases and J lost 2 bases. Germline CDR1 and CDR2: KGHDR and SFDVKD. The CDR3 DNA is TGTGCCACCAGTGATTTGGGAGGACTAGCGGCAAACACCGGGGAGCTGTTTTTT. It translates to CATSDLGGLAANTGELFF.

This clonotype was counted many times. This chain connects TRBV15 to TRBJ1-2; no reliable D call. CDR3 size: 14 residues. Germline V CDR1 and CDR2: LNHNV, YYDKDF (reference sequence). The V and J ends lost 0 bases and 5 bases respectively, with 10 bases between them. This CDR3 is CATSRDFGNYGYTF. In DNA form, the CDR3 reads TGTGCCACCAGCAGAGATTTTGGAAATTATGGCTACACCTTC. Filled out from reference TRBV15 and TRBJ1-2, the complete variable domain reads DAMVIQNPRYQVTQFGKPVTLSCSQTLNHNVMYWYQQKSSQAPKLLFHYYDKDFNNEADTPDNFQSRRPNTSFCFLDIRSPGLGDTAMYLCATSRDFGNYGYTFGSGTRLTVV.

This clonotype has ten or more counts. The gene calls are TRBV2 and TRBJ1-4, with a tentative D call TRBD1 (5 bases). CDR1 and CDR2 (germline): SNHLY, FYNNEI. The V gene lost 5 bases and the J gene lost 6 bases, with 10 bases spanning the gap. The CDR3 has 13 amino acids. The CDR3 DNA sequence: TGTGCCAGCAGTAGGGACCAAGATGAAAAACTGTTTTTT. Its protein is CASSRDQDEKLFF. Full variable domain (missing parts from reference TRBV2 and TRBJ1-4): EPEVTQTPSHQVTQMGQEVILRCVPISNHLYFYWYRQILGQKVEFLVSFYNNEISEKSEIFDDQFSVERPDGSNFTLKIRSTKLEDSAMYFCASSRDQDEKLFFGSGTQLSVL.

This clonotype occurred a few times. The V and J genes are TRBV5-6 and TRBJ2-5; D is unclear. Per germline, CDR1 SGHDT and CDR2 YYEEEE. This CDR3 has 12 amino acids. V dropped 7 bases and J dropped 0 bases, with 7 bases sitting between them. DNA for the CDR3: TGTGCCAGCGAACGGTACCAAGAGACCCAGTACTTC. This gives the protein CASERYQETQYF.

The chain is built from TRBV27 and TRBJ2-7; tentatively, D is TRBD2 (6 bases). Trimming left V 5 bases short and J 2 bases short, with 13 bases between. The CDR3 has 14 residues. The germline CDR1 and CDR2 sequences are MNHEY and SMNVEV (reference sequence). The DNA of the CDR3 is TGTGCCAGCAGTATTGGACTAACCGCCTACGAGCAGTACTTC. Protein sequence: CASSIGLTAYEQYF.

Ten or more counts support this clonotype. The CDR3 DNA sequence: TGCGCCAGCAGCTTGCTAACTGCCTACAATGAGCAGTTCTTC. Its translation: CASSLLTAYNEQFF. V gene TRBV5-1 combines with J gene TRBJ2-1, with no clear D. The CDR3 is 14 residues long. Trimming took off 1 base at V and 2 bases at J, with 7 bases between the two ends. Germline V gene sequence: CDR1 SGHRS, CDR2 YFSETQ. Based on the CDR3 plus reference TRBV5-1 and TRBJ2-1, the full variable domain is KAGVTQTPRYLIKTRGQQVTLSCSPISGHRSVSWYQQTPGQGLQFLFEYFSETQRNKGNFPGRFSGRQFSNSRSEMNVSTLELGDSALYLCASSLLTAYNEQFFGPGTRLTVL.

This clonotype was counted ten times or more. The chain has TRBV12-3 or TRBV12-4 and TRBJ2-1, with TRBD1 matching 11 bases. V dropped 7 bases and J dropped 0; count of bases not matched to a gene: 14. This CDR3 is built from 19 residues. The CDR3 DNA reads TGTGCCAGCATTACCGGGACAGGGGGTTGGTATAACTCCTACAATGAGCAGTTCTTC. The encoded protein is CASITGTGGWYNSYNEQFF.

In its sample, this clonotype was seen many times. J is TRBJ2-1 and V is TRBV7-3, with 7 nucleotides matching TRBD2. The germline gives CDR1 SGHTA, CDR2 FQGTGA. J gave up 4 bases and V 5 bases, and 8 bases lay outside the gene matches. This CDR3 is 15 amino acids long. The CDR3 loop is CASSPRVAGYNEQFF. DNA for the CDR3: TGTGCCAGCAGCCCCCGGGTAGCGGGTTACAATGAGCAGTTCTTC.

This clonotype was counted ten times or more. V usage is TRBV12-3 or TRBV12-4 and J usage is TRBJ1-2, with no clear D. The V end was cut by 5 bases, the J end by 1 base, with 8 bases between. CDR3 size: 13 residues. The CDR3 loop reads CASSPRINYGYTF. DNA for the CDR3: TGTGCCAGCAGTCCCCGGATTAACTATGGCTACACCTTC.

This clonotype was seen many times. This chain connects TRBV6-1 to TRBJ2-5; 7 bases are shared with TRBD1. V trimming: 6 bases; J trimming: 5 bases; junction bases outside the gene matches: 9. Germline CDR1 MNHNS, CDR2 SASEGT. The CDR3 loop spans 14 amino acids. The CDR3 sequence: CASSLGQSVETQYF. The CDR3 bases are TGTGCCAGCAGCCTGGGACAGTCGGTGGAGACCCAGTACTTC.

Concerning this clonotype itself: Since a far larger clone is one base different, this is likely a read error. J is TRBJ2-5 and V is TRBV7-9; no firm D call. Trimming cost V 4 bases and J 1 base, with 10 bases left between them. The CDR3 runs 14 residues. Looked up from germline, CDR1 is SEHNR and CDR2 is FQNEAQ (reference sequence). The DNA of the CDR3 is TGTGCCAGCAGCTCAGTTACAGTCCAAGAGACCCAGTACTTC. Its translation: CASSSVTVQETQYF.

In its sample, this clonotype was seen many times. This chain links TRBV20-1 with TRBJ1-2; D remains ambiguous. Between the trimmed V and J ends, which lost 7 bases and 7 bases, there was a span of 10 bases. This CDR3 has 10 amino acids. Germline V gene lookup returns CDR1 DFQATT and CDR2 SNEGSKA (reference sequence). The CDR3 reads CSVVASGYTF. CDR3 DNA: TGCAGTGTAGTGGCGTCTGGCTACACCTTC.

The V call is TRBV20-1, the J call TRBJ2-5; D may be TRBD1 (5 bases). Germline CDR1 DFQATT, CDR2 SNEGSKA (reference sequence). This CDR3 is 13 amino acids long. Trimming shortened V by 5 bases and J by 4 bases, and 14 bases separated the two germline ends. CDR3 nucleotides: TGCAGTGCTCCCACGGACACCCTAGAGACCCAGTACTTC. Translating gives CSAPTDTLETQYF.